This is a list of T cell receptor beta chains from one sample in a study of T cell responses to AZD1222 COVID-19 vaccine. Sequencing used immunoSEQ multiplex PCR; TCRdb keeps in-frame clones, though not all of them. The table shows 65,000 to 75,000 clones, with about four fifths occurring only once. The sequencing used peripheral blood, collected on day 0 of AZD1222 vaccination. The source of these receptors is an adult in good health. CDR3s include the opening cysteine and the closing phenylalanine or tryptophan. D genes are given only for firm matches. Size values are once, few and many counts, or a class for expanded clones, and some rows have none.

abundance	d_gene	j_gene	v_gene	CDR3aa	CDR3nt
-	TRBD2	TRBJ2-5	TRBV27	CASSFSGGEETQYF	TGTGCCAGCAGTTTCAGCGGGGGGGAAGAGACCCAGTACTTC
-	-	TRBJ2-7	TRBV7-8	CASSPPIRWGGLHEQYF	TGTGCCAGCAGCCCTCCGATAAGGTGGGGGGGCCTTCACGAGCAGTACTTC
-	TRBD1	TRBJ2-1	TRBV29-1	CSGGQDNEQFF	TGCAGCGGGGGACAGGACAATGAGCAGTTCTTC
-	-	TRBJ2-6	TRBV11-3	CASSLDVDRLDSGANVLTF	TGTGCCAGCAGCTTAGATGTAGACAGGCTAGACTCTGGGGCCAACGTCCTGACTTTC
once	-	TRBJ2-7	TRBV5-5	CASSLASTGPTYEQYF	TGTGCCAGCAGCTTGGCATCTACAGGACCAACCTACGAGCAGTACTTC
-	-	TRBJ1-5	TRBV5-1	CASSFWTDLLPAYQPQHF	TGCGCCAGCAGCTTTTGGACAGACCTTCTTCCCGCATATCAGCCCCAGCATTTT
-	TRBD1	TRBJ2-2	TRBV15	CATRAGQANTGELFF	TGTGCCACCAGGGCGGGACAGGCGAACACCGGGGAGCTGTTTTTT
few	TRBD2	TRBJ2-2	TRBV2	CASSEPSGATTGELFF	TGTGCCAGCAGTGAGCCTAGCGGGGCGACCACCGGGGAGCTGTTTTTT
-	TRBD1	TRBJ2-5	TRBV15	CATSRDGGTGATQYF	TGTGCCACCAGCAGAGATGGGGGGACAGGAGCAACCCAGTACTTC
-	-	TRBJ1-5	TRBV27	CASSLGRTNQPQHF	TGTGCCAGCAGTTTAGGACGGACCAATCAGCCCCAGCATTTT
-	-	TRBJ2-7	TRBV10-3	CASADREGYEQYF	TGTGCCTCCGCTGACAGGGAGGGCTACGAGCAGTACTTC
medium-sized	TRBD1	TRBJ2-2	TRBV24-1	CATSDTGQGSTGELFF	TGTGCCACCAGTGATACCGGACAGGGTAGCACCGGGGAGCTGTTTTTT
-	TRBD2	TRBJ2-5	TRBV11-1	CASSTGTSRAETQYF	TGTGCCAGCAGCACCGGGACTAGCAGAGCAGAGACCCAGTACTTC
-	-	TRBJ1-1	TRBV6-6	CASSYSGIGTEAFF	TGTGCCAGCAGTTACTCGGGGATTGGAACTGAAGCTTTCTTT
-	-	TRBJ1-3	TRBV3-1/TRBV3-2	CASSQKGSGNTIYF	TGTGCCAGCAGCCAAAAGGGGTCGGGAAACACCATATATTTT
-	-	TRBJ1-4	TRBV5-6	CASSRGGSLVSNEKLFF	TGTGCCAGCAGCAGGGGGGGCAGTTTGGTATCTAATGAAAAACTGTTTTTT
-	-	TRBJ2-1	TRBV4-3	CASSQATGYNEQFF	TGCGCCAGCAGCCAAGCTACAGGGTACAATGAGCAGTTCTTC
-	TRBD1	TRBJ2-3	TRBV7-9	CASSAPGTGTDTQYF	TGTGCCAGCAGCGCCCCCGGGACAGGGACCGATACGCAGTATTTT
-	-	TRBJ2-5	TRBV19	CASSNGVQETQYF	TGTGCCAGTAGTAATGGGGTACAAGAGACCCAGTACTTC
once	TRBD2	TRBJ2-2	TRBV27	CASSLSAGGTGELFF	TGTGCCAGCAGTTTATCAGCGGGGGGAACCGGGGAGCTGTTTTTT
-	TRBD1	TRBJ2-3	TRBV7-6	CASSPEDRVTDTQYF	TGTGCCAGCAGCCCCGAGGACAGGGTTACAGATACGCAGTATTTT
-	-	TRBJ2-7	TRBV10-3	CAINIYLRDLFREQYF	TGTGCCATCAATATCTACCTCCGGGACCTCTTCCGCGAGCAGTACTTC
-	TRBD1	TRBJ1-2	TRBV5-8	CASSLMGQGDYGYTF	TGTGCCAGCAGCTTGATGGGACAGGGCGACTATGGCTACACCTTC
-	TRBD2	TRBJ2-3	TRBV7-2	CASSLQSSGGSSDTQYF	TGTGCCAGCAGCCTCCAAAGCAGCGGGGGGTCCTCAGATACGCAGTATTTT
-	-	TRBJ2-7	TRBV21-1	CASSHTLLEVSRDYEQYF	TGTGCCAGCAGCCACACCCTTTTAGAGGTGAGCAGGGACTACGAGCAGTACTTC
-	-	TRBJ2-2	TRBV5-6	CASSFGQWPGELFF	TGTGCCAGCAGCTTTGGTCAGTGGCCCGGGGAGCTGTTTTTT
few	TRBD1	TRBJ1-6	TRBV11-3	CASSLAPGTGGFGSPLHF	TGTGCCAGCAGCTTAGCACCGGGGACAGGGGGCTTCGGTTCACCCCTCCACTTT
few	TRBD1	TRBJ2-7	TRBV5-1	CASSTGGYEQYF	TGCGCCAGCAGTACAGGGGGCTACGAGCAGTACTTC
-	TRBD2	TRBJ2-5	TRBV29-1	CSVLLAGGQETQYF	TGCAGCGTGTTACTAGCGGGGGGCCAAGAGACCCAGTACTTC
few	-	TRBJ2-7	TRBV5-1	CASSLGLQIGEQYF	TGCGCCAGCAGCTTGGGACTCCAAATCGGGGAGCAGTACTTC
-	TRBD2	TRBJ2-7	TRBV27	CASQRGAEYF	TGTGCCAGTCAGCGGGGTGCGGAGTACTTC
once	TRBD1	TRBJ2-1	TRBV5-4	CASSLLLGQGMNEQFF	TGTGCCAGCAGCTTGTTACTCGGACAGGGCATGAATGAGCAGTTCTTC
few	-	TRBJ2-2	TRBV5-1	CASSLNDLTGELFF	TGCGCCAGCAGCTTGAATGATCTCACCGGGGAGCTGTTTTTT
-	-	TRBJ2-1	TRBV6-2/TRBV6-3	CASSYGGRAVSSYNEQFF	TGTGCCAGCAGTTATGGAGGGCGCGCCGTTAGCTCCTACAATGAGCAGTTCTTC
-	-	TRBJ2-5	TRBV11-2	CASSSWKGDQETQYF	TGTGCCAGCAGCTCCTGGAAAGGAGACCAAGAGACCCAGTACTTC
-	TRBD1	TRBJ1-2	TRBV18	CASSSTGTGFDYGYTF	TGTGCCAGCTCTTCCACCGGGACAGGGTTTGACTATGGCTACACCTTC
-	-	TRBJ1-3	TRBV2	CASSNNRNTIYF	TGTGCCAGCAGTAACAATCGAAACACCATATATTTT